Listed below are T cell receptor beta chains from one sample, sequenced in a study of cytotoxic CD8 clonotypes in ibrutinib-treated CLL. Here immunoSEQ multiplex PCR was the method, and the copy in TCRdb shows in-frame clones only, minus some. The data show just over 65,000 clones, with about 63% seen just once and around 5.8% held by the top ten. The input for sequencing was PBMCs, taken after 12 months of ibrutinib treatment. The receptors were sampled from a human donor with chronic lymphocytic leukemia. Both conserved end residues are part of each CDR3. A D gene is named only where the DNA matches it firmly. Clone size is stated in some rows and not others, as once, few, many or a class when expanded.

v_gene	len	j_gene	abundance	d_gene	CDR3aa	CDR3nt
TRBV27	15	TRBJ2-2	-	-	CASSFRDPYTGELFF	TGTGCCAGCAGTTTTCGGGACCCATACACCGGGGAGCTGTTTTTT
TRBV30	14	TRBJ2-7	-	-	CAWKPRFRSYEQYF	TGTGCCTGGAAACCGAGGTTCCGCTCCTACGAGCAGTACTTC
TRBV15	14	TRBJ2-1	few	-	CATSRDWGYNEQFF	TGTGCCACCAGCAGAGATTGGGGATACAATGAGCAGTTCTTC
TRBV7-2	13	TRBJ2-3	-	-	CASSLGSTDTQYF	TGTGCCAGCAGCTTAGGCAGCACAGATACGCAGTATTTT
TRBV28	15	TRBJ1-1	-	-	CASSPLGLGDTEAFF	TGTGCCAGCAGCCCCCTGGGGTTGGGAGACACTGAAGCTTTCTTT
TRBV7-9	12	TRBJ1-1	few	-	CASGLGGTEAFF	TGTGCCAGCGGCTTGGGGGGCACTGAAGCTTTCTTT
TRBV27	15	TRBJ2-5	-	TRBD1	CASSLGTGDRETQYF	TGTGCCAGCAGTTTGGGAACAGGGGATAGAGAGACCCAGTACTTC
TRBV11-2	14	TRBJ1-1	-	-	CASSGDGANTEAFF	TGTGCCAGCAGCGGGGACGGGGCGAACACTGAAGCTTTCTTT
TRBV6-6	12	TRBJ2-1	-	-	CASGEQGNEQFF	TGTGCCAGCGGAGAACAGGGCAATGAGCAGTTCTTC
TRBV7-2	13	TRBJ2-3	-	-	CASSFPLRDTQYF	TGTGCCAGCAGCTTTCCGTTGAGAGATACGCAGTATTTT
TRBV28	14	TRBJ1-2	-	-	CASSWRGPIYLNTF	TGTGCCAGCAGTTGGAGGGGTCCTATCTACTTGAACACCTTC
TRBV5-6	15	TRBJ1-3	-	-	CASSNRQVSGNTIYF	TGTGCCAGCAGCAATCGACAGGTCTCTGGAAACACCATATATTTT
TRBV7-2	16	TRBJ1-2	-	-	CASSLEGSWRPYGYTF	TGTGCCAGCAGCTTAGAGGGTTCTTGGCGTCCCTATGGCTACACCTTC
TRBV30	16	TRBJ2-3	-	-	CAWSALPGGPTDTQYF	TGTGCCTGGAGTGCACTCCCTGGGGGGCCGACAGATACGCAGTATTTT
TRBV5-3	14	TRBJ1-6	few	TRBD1	CARSWTGDNSPLHF	TGTGCCAGAAGCTGGACAGGGGATAATTCACCCCTCCACTTT
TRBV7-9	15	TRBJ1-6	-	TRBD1	CASSPRVQGNSPLHF	TGTGCCAGCAGCCCCCGCGTACAGGGGAATTCACCCCTCCACTTT
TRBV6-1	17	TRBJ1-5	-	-	CASSDPVVVGGNQPQHF	TGTGCCAGCAGTGACCCGGTGGTAGTGGGGGGCAATCAGCCCCAGCATTTT
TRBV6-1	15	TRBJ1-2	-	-	CASITGPFPLYGYTF	TGTGCCAGCATTACTGGACCCTTCCCCCTCTATGGCTACACCTTC
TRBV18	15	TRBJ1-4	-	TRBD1	CASSRQGASNEKLFF	TGTGCCAGCTCACGACAGGGGGCCTCAAATGAAAAACTGTTTTTT
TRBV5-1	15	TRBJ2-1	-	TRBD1	CASSLWDSGGNEQFF	TGCGCCAGCAGCTTATGGGACAGTGGGGGAAATGAGCAGTTCTTC
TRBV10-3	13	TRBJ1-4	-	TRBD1	CATAGTDNEKLFF	TGTGCCACCGCCGGGACAGATAATGAAAAACTGTTTTTT
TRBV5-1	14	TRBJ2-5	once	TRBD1	CASSPGTGEETQYF	TGCGCCAGCAGCCCCGGGACAGGGGAAGAGACCCAGTACTTC
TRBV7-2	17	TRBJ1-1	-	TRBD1	CASSSRQHRGWSTEAFF	TGTGCCAGCAGCTCCAGACAACACAGGGGCTGGTCCACTGAAGCTTTCTTT
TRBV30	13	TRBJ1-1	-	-	CAWSVQMNTEAFF	TGTGCCTGGAGTGTCCAGATGAACACTGAAGCTTTCTTT
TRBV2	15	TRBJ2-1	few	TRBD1	CASSVTGGGYNEQFF	TGTGCCAGCAGTGTTACAGGGGGCGGCTACAATGAGCAGTTCTTC
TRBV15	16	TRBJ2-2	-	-	CATSGGWGRGTGELFF	TGTGCCACCAGCGGAGGATGGGGGCGGGGAACCGGGGAGCTGTTTTTT
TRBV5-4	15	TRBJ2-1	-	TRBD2	CASTGGGSSYNEQFF	TGTGCCAGCACCGGGGGAGGGAGCTCCTACAATGAGCAGTTCTTC
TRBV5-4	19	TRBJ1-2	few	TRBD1	CASSLGSGGPLVRGYGYTF	TGTGCCAGCAGCTTGGGGTCAGGGGGCCCCCTGGTACGGGGCTATGGCTACACCTTC
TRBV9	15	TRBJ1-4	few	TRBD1	CASSPGTGGHEKLFF	TGTGCCAGCAGCCCTGGGACAGGGGGCCATGAAAAACTGTTTTTT
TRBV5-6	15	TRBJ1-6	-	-	CASSPRGRSRSPLHF	TGTGCCAGCAGCCCCCGGGGAAGATCAAGATCACCCCTCCACTTT
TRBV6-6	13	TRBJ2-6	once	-	CASKGAGANVLTF	TGTGCCAGCAAGGGAGCTGGGGCCAACGTCCTGACTTTC
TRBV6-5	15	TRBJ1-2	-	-	CASRPRRSTNYGYTF	TGTGCCAGCAGACCCAGACGTTCTACTAACTATGGCTACACCTTC
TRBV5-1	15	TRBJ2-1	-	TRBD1	CASSGGTGLHNEQFF	TGCGCCAGCAGCGGGGGGACAGGGCTCCACAATGAGCAGTTCTTC
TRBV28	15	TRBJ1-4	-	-	CASRGRGASNEKLFF	TGTGCCAGCAGGGGGAGGGGGGCGTCTAATGAAAAACTGTTTTTT
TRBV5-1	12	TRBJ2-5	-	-	CASSFQGETQYF	TGCGCCAGCAGCTTTCAGGGAGAGACCCAGTACTTC
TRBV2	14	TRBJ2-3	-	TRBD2	CASKPGTNTDTQYF	TGTGCCAGCAAACCCGGGACTAACACAGATACGCAGTATTTT
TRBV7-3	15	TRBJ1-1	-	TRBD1	CASSFSGTGVDEAFF	TGTGCCAGCAGCTTTTCCGGGACAGGGGTTGATGAAGCTTTCTTT